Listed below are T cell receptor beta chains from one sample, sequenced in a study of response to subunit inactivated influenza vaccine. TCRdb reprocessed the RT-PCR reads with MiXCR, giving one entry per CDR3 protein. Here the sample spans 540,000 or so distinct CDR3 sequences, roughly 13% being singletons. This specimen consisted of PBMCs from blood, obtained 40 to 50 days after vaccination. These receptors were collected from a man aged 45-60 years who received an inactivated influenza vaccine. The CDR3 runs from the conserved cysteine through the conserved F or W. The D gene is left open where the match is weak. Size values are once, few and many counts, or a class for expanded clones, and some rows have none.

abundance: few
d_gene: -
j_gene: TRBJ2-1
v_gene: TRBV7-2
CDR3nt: TGTGCCAGCAGCTGGACGGGAGTGACCTACAATGAGCAGTTCTTC
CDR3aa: CASSWTGVTYNEQFF

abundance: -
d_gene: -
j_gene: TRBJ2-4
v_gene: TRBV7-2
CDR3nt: TGTGCCAGCAGCTCCCTTGCGGGAGCCAAAAACATTCAGTACTTC
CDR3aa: CASSSLAGAKNIQYF

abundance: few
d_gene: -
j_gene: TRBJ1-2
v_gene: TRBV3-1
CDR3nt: TGTGCCAGCAGCCAGAGGGGTCATGGCTACACCTTC
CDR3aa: CASSQRGHGYTF

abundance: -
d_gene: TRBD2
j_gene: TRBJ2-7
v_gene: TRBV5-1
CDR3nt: TGCGCCAGCAGCTTGGGCGCAGGGAGGGCCTACGAGCAGTACTTC
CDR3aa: CASSLGAGRAYEQYF

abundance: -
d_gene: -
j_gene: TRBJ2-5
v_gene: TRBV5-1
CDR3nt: TGCGCCAGCAGCTTGTCTAGCTTGCGAGAGACCCAGTACTTC
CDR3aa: CASSLSSLRETQYF

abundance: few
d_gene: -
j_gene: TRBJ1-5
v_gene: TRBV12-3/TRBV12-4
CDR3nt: TGTGCCACCAGGGCGGGCGAACTCCTCCATCAGCCCCAGCATTTT
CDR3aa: CATRAGELLHQPQHF

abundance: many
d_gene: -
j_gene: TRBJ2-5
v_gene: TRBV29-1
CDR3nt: TGCAGCGTTGAAGATTGGGAAAGTTCCTTGGGGGAGACCCAGTACTTC
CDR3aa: CSVEDWESSLGETQYF

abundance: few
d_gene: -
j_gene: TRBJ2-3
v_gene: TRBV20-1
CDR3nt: TGCAGTGCGGGATACACAGATACGCAGTATTTT
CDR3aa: CSAGYTDTQYF

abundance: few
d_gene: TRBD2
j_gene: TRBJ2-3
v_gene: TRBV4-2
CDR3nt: TGTGCCAGCAGCCAAGGATCAGGACTAGCGGGGAGCACAGATACGCAGTATTTT
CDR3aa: CASSQGSGLAGSTDTQYF

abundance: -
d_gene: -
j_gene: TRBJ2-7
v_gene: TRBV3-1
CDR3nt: TGTGCCAGCAGCCCCCCCGGGACGCTGTCCTACGAGCAGTACTTC
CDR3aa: CASSPPGTLSYEQYF

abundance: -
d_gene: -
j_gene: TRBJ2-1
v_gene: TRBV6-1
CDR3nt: TGTGCCAGCAGTCTATTTGGGGCTGCGGAGTATGAGCAGTTCTTC
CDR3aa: CASSLFGAAEYEQFF

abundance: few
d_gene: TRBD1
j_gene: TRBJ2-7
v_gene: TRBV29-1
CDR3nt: TGCAGCGTAAGGGAACAGGGGGCTACCTACGAGCAGTACTTC
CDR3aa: CSVREQGATYEQYF

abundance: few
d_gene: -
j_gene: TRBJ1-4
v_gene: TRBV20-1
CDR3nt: TGCAGTGCTAGAGATTCCGTTATAGGAGAAAAACTGTTTTTT
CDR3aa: CSARDSVIGEKLFF

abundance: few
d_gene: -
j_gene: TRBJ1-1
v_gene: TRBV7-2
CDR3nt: TGTGCCAGCAGCGTCCAACAGAGTATGAACACTGAAGCTTTCTTT
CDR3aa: CASSVQQSMNTEAFF

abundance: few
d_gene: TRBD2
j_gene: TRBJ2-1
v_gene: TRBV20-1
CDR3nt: TGCAGTGCTTCAAGCGGGAGGGGTTACAATGAGCAGTTCTTC
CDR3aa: CSASSGRGYNEQFF

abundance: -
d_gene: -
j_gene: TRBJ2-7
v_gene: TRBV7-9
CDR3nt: TGTGCCAGCAGCTCCCGACAGAGCTACGAGCAGTACTTC
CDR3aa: CASSSRQSYEQYF

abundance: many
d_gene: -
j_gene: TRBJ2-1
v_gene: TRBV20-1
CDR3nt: TGCAGCGGACGCAGCTCCTACAATGAGCAGTTCTTC
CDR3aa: CSGRSSYNEQFF

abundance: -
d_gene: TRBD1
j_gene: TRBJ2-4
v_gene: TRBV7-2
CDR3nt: TGTGCCAGCGGTTGGACAGGATTCAAAAACATTCAGTACTTC
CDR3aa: CASGWTGFKNIQYF

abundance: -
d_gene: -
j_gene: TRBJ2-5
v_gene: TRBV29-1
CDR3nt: TGCAGCGTTAAGGGCAGGGTATCGGAGACCCAGTACTTC
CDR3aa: CSVKGRVSETQYF

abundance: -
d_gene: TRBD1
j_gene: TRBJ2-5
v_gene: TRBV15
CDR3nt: TGTGCCACCCGACCGGGACAGGGAATGACAGAGACCCAGTACTTC
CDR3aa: CATRPGQGMTETQYF

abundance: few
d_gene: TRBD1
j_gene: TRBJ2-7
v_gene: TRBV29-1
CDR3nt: TGCAGCGTTGCAGGACCGGGACAGGGAACCTACGAGCAGTACTTC
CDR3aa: CSVAGPGQGTYEQYF

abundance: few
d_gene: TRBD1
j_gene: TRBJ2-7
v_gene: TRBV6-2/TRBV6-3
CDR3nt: TGTGCCAGCAGTTACCCCGCCGGGACAGGCTCATACGAGCAGTACTTC
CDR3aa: CASSYPAGTGSYEQYF

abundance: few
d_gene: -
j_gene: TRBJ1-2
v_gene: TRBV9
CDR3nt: TGTGCCAGCAGCGTAGAACCAGGGTCGACCTATGGCTACACCTTC
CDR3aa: CASSVEPGSTYGYTF

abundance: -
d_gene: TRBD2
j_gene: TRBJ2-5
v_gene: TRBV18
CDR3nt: TGTGCCAGCTCACCGACGGGACGGGGGGTTCGAGAGACCCAGTACTTC
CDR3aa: CASSPTGRGVRETQYF

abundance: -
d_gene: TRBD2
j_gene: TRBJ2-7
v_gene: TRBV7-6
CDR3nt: TGTGCCAGCAGCTCCCGCGGGGGGTCAAGCGAGCAGTACTTC
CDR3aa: CASSSRGGSSEQYF

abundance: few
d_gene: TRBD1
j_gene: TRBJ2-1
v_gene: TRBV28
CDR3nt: TGTGCCAGCAGTTTCCCCGGGACAGGGGCCGTAAATGTCTTC
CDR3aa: CASSFPGTGAVNVF

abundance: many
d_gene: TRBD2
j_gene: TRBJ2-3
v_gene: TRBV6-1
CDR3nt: TGTGCCAGCACCCGGACTAGCGGCTCTCGAGATACGCAGTATTTT
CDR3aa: CASTRTSGSRDTQYF

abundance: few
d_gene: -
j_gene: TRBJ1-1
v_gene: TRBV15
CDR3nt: TGTGCCACCAGCAGAGATAGGACGGACGGTGAAGCTTTCTTT
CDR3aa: CATSRDRTDGEAFF

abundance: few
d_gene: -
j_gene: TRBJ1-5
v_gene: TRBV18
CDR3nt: TGTGCCAGCTCACCAATGGCGGGTAGCAATCAGCCCCAGCATTTT
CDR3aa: CASSPMAGSNQPQHF

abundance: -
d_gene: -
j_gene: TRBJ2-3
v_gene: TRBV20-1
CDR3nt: TGCAGTGCTAGTTTCGTAGGCCTCTCGGCAGATACGCAGTATTTT
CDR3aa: CSASFVGLSADTQYF

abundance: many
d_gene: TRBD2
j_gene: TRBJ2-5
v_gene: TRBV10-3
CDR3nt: TGTGCCATCAGTGAGTCCGAACTAGCGAGGGAGACCCAGTACTTC
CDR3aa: CAISESELARETQYF

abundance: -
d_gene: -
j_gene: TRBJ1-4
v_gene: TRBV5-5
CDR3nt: TGTGCCAGCAGCTTTGAAGGGGGGACTGAAAAACTGTTTTTT
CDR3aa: CASSFEGGTEKLFF

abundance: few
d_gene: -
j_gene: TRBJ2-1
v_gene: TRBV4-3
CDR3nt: TGCGCCAGCAGCCAAGATAGGGGACCTGCCAATGAGCAGTTCTTC
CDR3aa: CASSQDRGPANEQFF

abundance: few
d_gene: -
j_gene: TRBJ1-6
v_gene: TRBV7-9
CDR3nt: TGTGCCAGCAGCTTAGCTGGGACGGGAAGGAGCTCACCCCTCCACTTT
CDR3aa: CASSLAGTGRSSPLHF

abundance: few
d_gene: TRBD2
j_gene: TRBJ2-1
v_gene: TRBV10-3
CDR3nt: TGTGCCATCAGTGGAGGCCTAGCGGGAGGGTACAATGAGCAGTTCTTC
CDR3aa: CAISGGLAGGYNEQFF

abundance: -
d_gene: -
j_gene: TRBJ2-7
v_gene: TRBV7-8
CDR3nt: TGTGCCAGCAGCTTTGAGGGAGTTGTCGACGAGCAGTACTTC
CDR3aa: CASSFEGVVDEQYF

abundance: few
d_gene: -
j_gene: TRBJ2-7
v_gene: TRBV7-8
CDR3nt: TGTGCCAGCAGCCCTCGCCCCAGGGGAGGTGGCTACGAGCAGTACTTC
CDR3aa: CASSPRPRGGGYEQYF